This T cell receptor (beta chain) emerged from a study of CXCR3-negative and CXCR3-positive naive CD8 T cells. UMI labels and 5' RACE were used to prepare the TRB cDNA libraries. TCRdb re-analyzed the 5' RACE reads; it lists each CDR3 protein once, without DNA. Seen in this sample are 65,000 to 75,000 distinct CDR3 sequences; the ten most common clones hold roughly 1.5%. The germline CDR1 and CDR2 sequences are SEHNR and FQNEAQ (reference sequence). This CDR3 has 13 residues. This receptor was identified in a human donor in good health. Some clones in this sample may be carry-over from other donors' samples. Sequencing input: naive CXCR3- CD8+ T cells from blood. Subset described: CD45RO-CCR7+CD27+CD95- naive CD8+ T cells lacking CXCR3 (TNR3-). This sequence joins TRBV7-9 and TRBJ2-7; TCRdb reports TRBD1, a call that lacks DNA to check it against. The CDR3 sequence: CASSRPGAYEQYF. Full variable domain (rest looked up from reference TRBV7-9 and TRBJ2-7): DTGVSQNPRHKITKRGQNVTFRCDPISEHNRLYWYRQTLGQGPEFLTYFQNEAQLEKSRLLSDRFSAERPKGSFSTLEIQRTEQGDSAMYLCASSRPGAYEQYFGPGTRLTVT.